Shown below are 9 T cell receptor beta chains from a single sample sequenced in a study of PD-1 blockade in classical Hodgkin lymphoma. Each of the patients experienced relapse following autologous stem cell transplantation, and their brentuximab vedotin exposure differed. The protocol was immunoSEQ multiplex PCR, while the TCRdb copy is restricted to in-frame clones and leaves out a portion. Among 15,000 or so clones, approximately 80% were seen once, and the ten largest hold around a quarter. Source: peripheral blood mononuclear cells (PBMCs), taken at baseline. These TCRs come from a human donor with classical Hodgkin lymphoma.

V gene TRBV7-3 combines with J gene TRBJ1-3; 8 bases map to TRBD1. The CDR3 is made up of 15 amino acids. V shed 1 base and J 2 bases; nucleotides not matched to a gene: 1. From germline, CDR1 is SGHTA and CDR2 FQGTGA. CDR3 sequence (DNA): TGTGCCAGCAGCTTAAGGGGACAGGCTGGAAACACCATATATTTT. As protein: CASSLRGQAGNTIYF.

The chain carries TRBV19 and TRBJ2-2; 7 nucleotides line up with TRBD2. The CDR3 totals 14 residues. CDR1 and CDR2 (germline): LNHDA, SQIVND (reference sequence). With V trimmed by 3 bases and J by 7 bases, 5 bases remained unmatched. The CDR3 DNA sequence: TGTGCCAGTAGTATGGGGAGGGGAAGCGGGGAGCTGTTTTTT. This codes for CASSMGRGSGELFF.

The chain recombines TRBV7-9 with TRBJ1-2; 9 bases map to TRBD1. The germline V gene encodes CDR1 SEHNR and CDR2 FQNEAQ (reference sequence). V lost 5 bases and J lost 9; bases outside the gene matches: 10. The CDR3 covers 14 residues. The CDR3 DNA follows: TGTGCCAGCAGCCCGCGGGACAGGGAGGGGAGCTACACCTTC. It codes for CASSPRDREGSYTF.

J is TRBJ2-7 and V is TRBV4-2; D not certain. CDR3 length: 13 residues. Looked up from germline, CDR1 is LGHNA and CDR2 is YNFKEQ. V lost 2 bases and J lost 3, with 8 bases in between. CDR3 loop: CASSQNPSYEQYF. For the CDR3, the DNA is TGTGCCAGCAGCCAAAACCCAAGCTACGAGCAGTACTTC.

In this sample, this clone turned up once. The rearrangement uses TRBV5-8 and TRBJ2-2; D may be TRBD2 (5 bases). CDR3 length: 18 amino acids. CDR1 SGHTS and CDR2 YDEGEE come from the germline V gene. Trimming stripped 4 bases from V and 0 bases from J, with 19 bases between. In DNA, the CDR3 is TGTGCCAGCAGCGACAATCGACCATGGACTTCGAACACCGGGGAGCTGTTTTTT. Translating it yields CASSDNRPWTSNTGELFF.

The chain has TRBV5-6 and TRBJ2-3; tentatively, D is TRBD1 (5 bases). Germline values: CDR1 SGHDT, CDR2 YYEEEE. This CDR3 comprises 15 residues. V was pared by 1 base and J by 1 base, with 10 bases between. The CDR3 is CASSLRSGRTDTQYF. The CDR3 DNA follows: TGTGCCAGCAGCTTGAGGTCAGGGCGCACAGATACGCAGTATTTT.

This clone occurred once. CDR3 DNA: TGTGCCAGCAGCTCGGGTAGAACGGACGCAGATACGCAGTATTTT. This codes for CASSSGRTDADTQYF. The rearrangement links TRBV5-4 to TRBJ2-3; unclear D gene. The CDR3 is 15 residues long. V was trimmed by 3 bases and J by 4 bases, leaving 15 bases between them. Per germline, CDR1 SGHNT and CDR2 YYREEE (reference sequence). Variable domain in full (rest from reference TRBV5-4 and TRBJ2-3): ETGVTQSPTHLIKTRGQQVTLRCSSQSGHNTVSWYQQALGQGPQFIFQYYREEENGRGNFPPRFSGLQFPNYSSELNVNALELDDSALYLCASSSGRTDADTQYFGPGTRLTVL.

The chain uses TRBV6-5 and TRBJ1-2, with D maybe TRBD1 (6 bases). The CDR3 consists of 15 residues. V was pared by 1 base and J by 5 bases, with 14 bases between. Germline V gene sequence: CDR1 MNHEY, CDR2 SVGAGI. The CDR3, as DNA: TGTGCCAGCAGTTACTTGGACAGTCTGGTGTATGGCTACACCTTC. Amino acid sequence: CASSYLDSLVYGYTF.

On this clone: A read error may account for a junction end that differs from germline. The chain joins TRBV7-2 to TRBJ2-5; 8 bases match TRBD2. This CDR3 comprises 16 residues. Germline CDR1 reads SGHTA; CDR2 reads FQGNSA. In nucleotides, the CDR3 is TGTGCCAGCAGCTTAGGTACTAGCGGCCTGCAAGGGACCCAGTACTTC. This translates into CASSLGTSGLQGTQYF.